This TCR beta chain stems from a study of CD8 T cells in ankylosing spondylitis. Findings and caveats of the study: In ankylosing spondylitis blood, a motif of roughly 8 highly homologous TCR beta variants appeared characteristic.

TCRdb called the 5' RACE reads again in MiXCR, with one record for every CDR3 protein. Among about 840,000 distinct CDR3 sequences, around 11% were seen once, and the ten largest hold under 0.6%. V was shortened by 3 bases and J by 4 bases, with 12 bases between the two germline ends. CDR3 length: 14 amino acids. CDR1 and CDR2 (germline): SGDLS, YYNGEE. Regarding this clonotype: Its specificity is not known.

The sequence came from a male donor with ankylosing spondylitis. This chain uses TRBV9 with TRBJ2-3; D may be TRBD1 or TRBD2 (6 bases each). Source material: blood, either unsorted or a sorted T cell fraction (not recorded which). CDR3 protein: CASSASRGADTQYF. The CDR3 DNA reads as TGTGCCAGCAGCGCATCGAGGGGGGCAGATACGCAGTATTTT.